This T cell receptor (beta chain) was identified during a study of blood T cell repertoires in COVID-19. Trimming cost V 1 base and J 3 bases; bases outside gene matches: 4. The CDR3 sequence is 17 residues long. CDR1 and CDR2 (germline): MNHEY, SVGEGT. TCRdb's table, derived via immunoSEQ multiplex PCR, lists solely in-frame clones and lacks some. The table includes roughly 41,000 clones, around 87% detected once. The chain combines TRBV6-2 or TRBV6-3 with TRBJ2-6, with 9 positions matching TRBD1. Sequences were obtained from peripheral blood. This receptor was taken from a human donor in a cohort sampled during active COVID-19. CDR3 nucleotide sequence: TGTGCCAGCAGTTACTTCGGACAGGGGAATGGGGCCAACGTCCTGACTTTC. Amino acids: CASSYFGQGNGANVLTF.